These 3 T cell receptor beta chains share one sample of origin, sequenced in a study of T cells in localized non-small cell lung cancer. This table comes from immunoSEQ multiplex PCR, and its TCRdb copy is limited to in-frame clones, with some not included. The sample records 50,000 or so clones, about four fifths being singletons. The sequences come from peripheral blood, collected before any cancer treatment. The receptors here all came from a female donor at least 60 years old with stage II squamous cell lung carcinoma.

This clone occurred once. The chain recombines TRBV6-5 with TRBJ1-1; 10 nucleotides agree with TRBD1. This CDR3 spans 15 amino acids. Per the germline V gene, CDR1 is MNHEY and CDR2 is SVGAGI. Losses at the gene ends were 6 bases for V and 4 bases for J; bases not matched to a gene: 8. CDR3 sequence: CASRKVRDRGTEAFF. The DNA of the CDR3 is TGTGCCAGCAGAAAAGTCCGGGACAGGGGCACTGAAGCTTTCTTT.

This clone was counted a single time. This rearrangement joins TRBV29-1 to TRBJ1-1, with a possible D match to TRBD1 (5 bases). The CDR3 has 14 amino acids. Germline CDR1 is SQVTM and CDR2 is ANQGSEA. V lost 4 bases and J 0 bases, leaving 12 bases between the germline ends. The CDR3: CSVGGGAVNTEAFF. As DNA, the CDR3 is TGCAGCGTTGGGGGAGGGGCGGTGAACACTGAAGCTTTCTTT.

CDR3 in amino acids: CASSSGQAGGTGELFF. The CDR3 bases are TGTGCCAGCAGTTCGGGACAGGCTGGTGGCACCGGGGAGCTGTTTTTT. J is TRBJ2-2 and V is TRBV6-5, with 8 bases matching TRBD1. The CDR3 contains 16 residues. Germline CDR1 and CDR2: MNHEY and SVGAGI. The J segment lost 4 bases and the V segment lost 4 bases, leaving 8 bases of the junction unmatched.